The 22 T cell receptor beta chains below come from one sample, sequenced in a study of blood T cell repertoires in COVID-19. The assay was immunoSEQ multiplex PCR, and TCRdb's table has in-frame clones only and misses some. The table lists about 210,000 clones, 86% of them singletons. The sequenced sample consisted of PBMCs or T cells enriched from blood (not recorded which). The receptors stem from a woman in her thirties who had been exposed to COVID-19.

The V gene is TRBV4-2, the J gene TRBJ1-2; possibly TRBD1 for D (5 bases). The V end lost 1 base, the J end lost 3 bases, and 12 bases lay between the germline ends. The CDR3 runs 15 residues. Per the germline V gene, CDR1 is LGHNA and CDR2 is YNFKEQ. CDR3 bases: TGTGCCAGCAGCCAAGGAATAGGGGTCTACTATGGCTACACCTTC. This sequence encodes CASSQGIGVYYGYTF.

This sequence joins TRBV2 and TRBJ2-3, with TRBD1 matching over 7 bases. V lost 7 bases and J lost 5; bases outside the gene matches: 9. Germline V gene lookup returns CDR1 SNHLY and CDR2 FYNNEI. This CDR3 comprises 14 residues. In nucleotides, the CDR3 is TGTGCCAGCATCACGAAGGGACAGAGAGATACGCAGTATTTT. It is translated as CASITKGQRDTQYF.

This clone appeared a single time. This chain connects TRBV6-1 to TRBJ1-2; D ambiguous. CDR1 MNHNS and CDR2 SASEGT come from the germline V gene. With 3 bases removed from V and 2 bases from J, the gap between germline ends came to 13 bases. The CDR3 has 15 amino acids. DNA of the CDR3: TGTGCCAGCAGTGACCGGTCCTCCGTAAACTATGGCTACACCTTC. As protein: CASSDRSSVNYGYTF.

The gene calls are TRBV19 and TRBJ2-7, with 10 bases that match TRBD1. Per germline, CDR1 LNHDA and CDR2 SQIVND (reference sequence). V shed 8 bases, J shed 1 base, and the junction held 8 bases outside the gene matches. The CDR3 contains 15 residues. DNA of the CDR3: TGTGCCAGTGCTGCCGGGACAGGGGTTTCCTACGAGCAGTACTTC. This encodes CASAAGTGVSYEQYF.

V usage is TRBV7-8 and J usage is TRBJ2-7, with D perhaps matching TRBD2 (5 bases). Trimming pared 1 base from V and 7 bases from J, leaving 8 bases between. Germline V gene sequence: CDR1 SGHVS, CDR2 FQNEAQ. The CDR3 contains 12 residues. CDR3 DNA: TGTGCCAGCAGCTTAGAGCCGGGGGAGCAGTACTTC. Amino acids: CASSLEPGEQYF.

This clone has a single count. This chain joins TRBV5-1 and TRBJ2-1; 12 bases fit TRBD1. The CDR3 has 16 residues. CDR1 and CDR2 (germline): SGHRS, YFSETQ. V lost 2 bases, J lost 8 bases, and 8 bases stayed unmatched. CDR3 region: CASSLGTGTGGYEQFF. For the CDR3, the DNA is TGCGCCAGCAGCTTAGGTACCGGGACAGGGGGCTATGAGCAGTTCTTC.

The chain has TRBV4-1 and TRBJ2-2; D gene unclear. Germline assignment: CDR1 MGHRA and CDR2 YSYEKL. Trimming removed 0 bases at V and 8 bases at J, with 10 bases between. This CDR3 spans 14 amino acids. CDR3 in amino acids: CASSQDSPKGELFF. The DNA for the CDR3 is TGCGCCAGCAGCCAAGATAGCCCAAAGGGGGAGCTGTTTTTT.

This clone appeared a single time. The chain carries TRBV29-1 and TRBJ1-2; 11 bases map to TRBD1. The V gene end was trimmed by 6 bases and the J gene end by 6 bases; junction bases not matched to a gene: 9. The CDR3 is 14 amino acids. Germline V gene sequence: CDR1 SQVTM, CDR2 ANQGSEA. CDR3 sequence: CSVTRTGGANGYTF. CDR3 DNA: TGCAGCGTCACTAGGACAGGGGGCGCGAATGGCTACACCTTC.

In nucleotides, the CDR3 is TGCGCCAGCAGCTCGGGTTACCCCATGGGGGGGGCAAATGAGCAGTTCTTC. Translation: CASSSGYPMGGANEQFF. V usage is TRBV5-1 and J usage is TRBJ2-1, with D possibly matching TRBD2 (7 bases). This CDR3 region has 17 residues. The V gene's germline CDR1 is SGHRS and CDR2 YFSETQ. V was trimmed by 3 bases and J by 7 bases, leaving 23 bases between them.

This clone was seen a single time. Written as DNA, the CDR3 is TGCGCCAGCAAAGATGGGTCGACAAGCCCCTACGAGCAGTACTTC. It yields the protein CASKDGSTSPYEQYF. The chain carries TRBV10-2 and TRBJ2-7; D remains ambiguous. V gave up 7 bases and J gave up 2 bases, with 18 bases separating them. This CDR3 is 15 amino acids long. Germline CDR1 WSHSY, CDR2 SAAADI.

V is TRBV4-2 and J is TRBJ1-4, with D unclear. The germline CDR1 and CDR2 sequences are LGHNA and YNFKEQ. This CDR3 has 15 residues. V was pared by 0 bases and J by 4 bases, with 9 bases between. The CDR3 region has the DNA TGTGCCAGCAGCCAAGAGGAGGCCCTTAATGAAAAACTGTTTTTT. Encoded protein: CASSQEEALNEKLFF.

The J gene is TRBJ2-3, the V gene TRBV9; TRBD2 aligns across 12 bases. The J segment lost 6 bases and the V segment lost 5 bases, leaving 10 bases of the junction unmatched. The germline V gene has CDR1 SGDLS and CDR2 YYNGEE. This CDR3 has 16 amino acids. The CDR3 loop reads CASSLSSGGAGDTQYF. The DNA of the CDR3 is TGTGCCAGCAGTTTGTCTAGCGGGGGGGCCGGGGATACGCAGTATTTT.

This clone was observed a few times. V and J are TRBV28 and TRBJ1-5, with 7 bases fitting TRBD1. J gave up 2 bases and V 7 bases, and 8 bases lay outside the gene matches. This CDR3 has 15 residues. CDR1 and CDR2 (germline): MDHEN, SYDVKM. This CDR3 is CASNTRQGGNQPQHF. In DNA form, the CDR3 reads TGTGCCAGCAACACCCGACAGGGCGGCAATCAGCCCCAGCATTTT.

CDR3: CASSHRVGTNEKLFF. The CDR3 nucleotides read TGTGCCAGTAGTCACAGGGTGGGGACTAATGAAAAACTGTTTTTT. The chain has TRBV19 and TRBJ1-4, with D possibly matching TRBD1 (6 bases). From germline, CDR1 is LNHDA and CDR2 SQIVND (reference sequence). The CDR3 runs to 15 residues. Trimming removed 5 bases at V and 2 bases at J, with 12 bases between. Full variable domain (missing parts from reference TRBV19 and TRBJ1-4): DGGITQSPKYLFRKEGQNVTLSCEQNLNHDAMYWYRQDPGQGLRLIYYSQIVNDFQKGDIAEGYSVSREKKESFPLTVTSAQKNPTAFYLCASSHRVGTNEKLFFGSGTQLSVL.

This clone was recorded only once. This rearrangement joins TRBV27 to TRBJ2-3; D is perhaps TRBD1 (5 bases). Trimming stripped 2 bases from V and 0 bases from J, with 9 bases between. The CDR3 spans 15 residues. The germline V gene has CDR1 MNHEY and CDR2 SMNVEV (reference sequence). The CDR3 loop reads CASSLQGRSTDTQYF. The CDR3 nucleotides are TGTGCCAGCAGTTTACAGGGCAGAAGCACAGATACGCAGTATTTT.

The chain uses TRBV19 and TRBJ2-7; 7 bases map to TRBD1. V lost 4 bases, J lost 3 bases, and 9 bases stayed unmatched. Germline CDR1 and CDR2: LNHDA and SQIVND (reference sequence). This CDR3 is built from 15 residues. The CDR3 coding sequence is TGTGCCAGTAGTAACCTACAGACAGGGTACTACGAGCAGTACTTC. It yields the protein CASSNLQTGYYEQYF.

The genes are TRBV5-6 and TRBJ1-5, with a tentative D call TRBD1 (5 bases). The CDR3 extends over 17 amino acids. The V gene's germline CDR1 is SGHDT and CDR2 YYEEEE. Between the trimmed V and J ends, which lost 3 bases and 7 bases, there was a span of 23 bases. The CDR3 sequence is CASSSERTGSSGQPQHF. The CDR3 nucleotides read TGTGCCAGCAGCTCGGAGCGAACAGGTTCCAGTGGCCAGCCCCAGCATTTT.

This sequence joins TRBV24-1 and TRBJ1-2; 12 bases fit TRBD1. The CDR3 length is 17 residues. J gave up 8 bases and V 0 bases, and 9 bases lay outside the gene matches. Germline CDR1 and CDR2: KGHDR and SFDVKD. The CDR3 DNA reads as TGTGCCACCAGTGATTTGCAAGGGACAGGGGGCCCTAAGGGCTACACCTTC. This gives the protein CATSDLQGTGGPKGYTF.

The chain joins TRBV11-3 to TRBJ2-1; TRBD2 aligns across 7 bases. The germline CDR1 and CDR2 sequences are SGHNT and YENEEA. The CDR3 is 15 residues long. The trim removed 0 bases at V and 3 bases at J, leaving 2 bases unmatched. CDR3 in DNA: TGTGCCAGCAGCTTAGAAGGCGGGGGCTACAATGAGCAGTTCTTC. Its translation: CASSLEGGGYNEQFF. The full variable domain, its missing parts supplied by reference TRBV11-3 and TRBJ2-1, is EAGVVQSPRYKIIEKKQPVAFWCNPISGHNTLYWYLQNLGQGPELLIRYENEEAVDDSQLPKDRFSAERLKGVDSTLKIQPAELGDSAVYLCASSLEGGGYNEQFFGPGTRLTVL.

The chain has TRBV3-1 (or the pseudogene TRBV3-2) and TRBJ1-2, with D perhaps matching TRBD1 (5 bases). V lost 1 base, J lost 4 bases, and 10 bases lay in between. CDR1 and CDR2 from the germline V gene are LGHDT and YNNKEL (reference sequence). The CDR3 is 14 amino acids. In DNA form, the CDR3 reads TGTGCCAGCAGCCAAGGGCCGGACATCTATGGCTACACCTTC. Translation: CASSQGPDIYGYTF.

The CDR3 DNA sequence: TGTGCCAGCAGCCAGCGACAGGGGAGGACAGATACGCAGTATTTT. It codes for CASSQRQGRTDTQYF. The chain joins TRBV3-1 (or the pseudogene TRBV3-2) to TRBJ2-3; the match to TRBD1 covers 8 bases. Unmatched junction bases numbered 5, after V lost 3 bases and J lost 3 bases. This CDR3 is 15 amino acids long. Germline CDR1 reads LGHDT; CDR2 reads YNNKEL (reference sequence).

This rearrangement joins TRBV7-2 to TRBJ2-1, with 7 positions matching TRBD2. The CDR3 loop spans 18 amino acids. Trimming removed 0 bases from V and 10 bases from J; junction bases left unmatched: 18. Germline loops: CDR1 SGHTA, CDR2 FQGNSA. CDR3: CASSLAVNGGYFGCEQFF. The CDR3 region has the DNA TGTGCCAGCAGCTTAGCGGTGAACGGGGGGTACTTTGGATGCGAGCAGTTCTTC.